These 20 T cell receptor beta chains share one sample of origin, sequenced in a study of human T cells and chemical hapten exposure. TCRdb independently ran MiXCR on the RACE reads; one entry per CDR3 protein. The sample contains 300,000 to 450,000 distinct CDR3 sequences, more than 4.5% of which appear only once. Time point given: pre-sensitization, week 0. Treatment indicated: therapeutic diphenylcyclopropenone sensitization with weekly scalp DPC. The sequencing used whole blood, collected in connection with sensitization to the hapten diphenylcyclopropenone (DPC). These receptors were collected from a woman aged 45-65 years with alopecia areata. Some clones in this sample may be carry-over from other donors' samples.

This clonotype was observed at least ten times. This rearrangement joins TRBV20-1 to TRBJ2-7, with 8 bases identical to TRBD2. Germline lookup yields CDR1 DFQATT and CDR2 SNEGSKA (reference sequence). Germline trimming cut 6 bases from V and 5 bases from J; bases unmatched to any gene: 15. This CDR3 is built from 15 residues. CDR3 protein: CSADMRFGRADEQYF. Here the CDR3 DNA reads TGCAGTGCGGATATGAGGTTCGGGAGGGCCGACGAGCAGTACTTC.

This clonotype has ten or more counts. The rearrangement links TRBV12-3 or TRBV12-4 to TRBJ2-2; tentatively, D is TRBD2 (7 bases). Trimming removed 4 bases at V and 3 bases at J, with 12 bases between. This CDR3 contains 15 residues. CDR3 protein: CASSSSGGDTGELFF. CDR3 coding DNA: TGTGCCAGCAGTTCCTCGGGGGGCGACACCGGGGAGCTGTTTTTT.

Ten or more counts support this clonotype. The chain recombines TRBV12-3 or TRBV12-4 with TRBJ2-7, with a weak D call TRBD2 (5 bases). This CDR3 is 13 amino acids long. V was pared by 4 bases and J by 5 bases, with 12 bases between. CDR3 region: CASSSRGRHEQYF. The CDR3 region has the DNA TGTGCCAGCAGTTCCCGGGGTCGGCACGAGCAGTACTTC.

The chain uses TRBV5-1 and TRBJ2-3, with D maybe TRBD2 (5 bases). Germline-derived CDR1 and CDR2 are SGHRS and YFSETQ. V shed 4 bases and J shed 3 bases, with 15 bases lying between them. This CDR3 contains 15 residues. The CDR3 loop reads CASSPSGPTTDTQYF. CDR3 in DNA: TGCGCCAGCAGCCCAAGCGGCCCTACAACAGATACGCAGTATTTT.

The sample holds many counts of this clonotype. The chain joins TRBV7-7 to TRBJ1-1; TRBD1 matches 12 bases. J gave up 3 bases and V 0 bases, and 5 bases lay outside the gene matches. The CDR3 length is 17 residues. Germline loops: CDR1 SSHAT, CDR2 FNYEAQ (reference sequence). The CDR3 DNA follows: TGTGCCAGCAGCTTAGCGGGACAGGGGGCAGTGGACACTGAAGCTTTCTTT. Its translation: CASSLAGQGAVDTEAFF.

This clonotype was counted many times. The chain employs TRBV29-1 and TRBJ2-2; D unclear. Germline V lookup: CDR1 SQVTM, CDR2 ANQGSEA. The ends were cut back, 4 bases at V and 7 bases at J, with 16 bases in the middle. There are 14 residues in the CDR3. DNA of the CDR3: TGCAGCGTTGCCCCGGTCGGTACGAACGGGGAGCTGTTTTTT. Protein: CSVAPVGTNGELFF.

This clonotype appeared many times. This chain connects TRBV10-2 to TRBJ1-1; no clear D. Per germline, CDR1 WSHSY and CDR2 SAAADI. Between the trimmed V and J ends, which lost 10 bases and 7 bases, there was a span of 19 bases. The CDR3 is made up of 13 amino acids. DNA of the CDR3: TGCGCCACAGCCTTGTTCGGGCTTGATGAAGCTTTCTTT. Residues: CATALFGLDEAFF.

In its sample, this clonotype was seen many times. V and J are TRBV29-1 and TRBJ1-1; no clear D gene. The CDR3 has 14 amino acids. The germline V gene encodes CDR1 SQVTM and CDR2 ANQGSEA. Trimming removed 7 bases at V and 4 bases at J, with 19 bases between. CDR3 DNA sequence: TGCAGCGGGGGTGAAGCGGGGTTTTTCACTGAAGCTTTCTTT. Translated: CSGGEAGFFTEAFF.

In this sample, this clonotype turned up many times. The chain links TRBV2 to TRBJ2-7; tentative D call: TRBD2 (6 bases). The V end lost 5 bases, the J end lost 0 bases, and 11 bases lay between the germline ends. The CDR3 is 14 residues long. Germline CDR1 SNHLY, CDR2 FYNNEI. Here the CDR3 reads CASSLAVSSYEQYF. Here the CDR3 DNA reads TGTGCCAGCAGTTTAGCGGTCAGCTCCTACGAGCAGTACTTC.

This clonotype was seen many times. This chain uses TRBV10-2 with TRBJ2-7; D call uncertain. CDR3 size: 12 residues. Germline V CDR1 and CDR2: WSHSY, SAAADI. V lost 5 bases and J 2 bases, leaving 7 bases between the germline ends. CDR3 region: CASSTKPYEQYF. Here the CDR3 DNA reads TGCGCCAGCAGTACGAAACCCTACGAGCAGTACTTC.

The CDR3 sequence: CSVPQDRGDGYTF. The CDR3 nucleotides read TGCAGCGTTCCACAGGACAGGGGGGATGGCTACACCTTC. The chain uses TRBV29-1 and TRBJ1-2, with 10 bases fitting TRBD1. CDR3 size: 13 residues. Trimming at V came to 5 bases and at J to 6 bases, leaving 6 bases not matched to a gene. Germline V lookup: CDR1 SQVTM, CDR2 ANQGSEA.

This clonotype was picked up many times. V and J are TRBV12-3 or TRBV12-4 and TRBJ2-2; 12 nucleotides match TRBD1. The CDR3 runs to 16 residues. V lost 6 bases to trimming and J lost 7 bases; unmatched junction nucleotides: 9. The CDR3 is CASSLGQGAGNGELFF. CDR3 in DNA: TGTGCCAGCAGCCTGGGACAGGGGGCCGGGAACGGGGAGCTGTTTTTT.

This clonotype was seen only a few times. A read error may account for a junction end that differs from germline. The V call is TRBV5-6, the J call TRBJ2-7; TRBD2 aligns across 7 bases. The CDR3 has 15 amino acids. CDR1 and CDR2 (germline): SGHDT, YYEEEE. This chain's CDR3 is CASAVGGGPSHEQYF. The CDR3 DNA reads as TGTGCCAGCGCTGTGGGGGGAGGGCCCTCCCACGAGCAGTACTTC.

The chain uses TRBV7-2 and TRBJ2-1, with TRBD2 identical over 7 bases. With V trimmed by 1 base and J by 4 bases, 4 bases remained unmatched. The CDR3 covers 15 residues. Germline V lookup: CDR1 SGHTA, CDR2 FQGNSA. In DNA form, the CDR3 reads TGTGCCAGCAGCTTAGGCGGTAGCGGGTACAATGAGCAGTTCTTC. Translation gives CASSLGGSGYNEQFF.

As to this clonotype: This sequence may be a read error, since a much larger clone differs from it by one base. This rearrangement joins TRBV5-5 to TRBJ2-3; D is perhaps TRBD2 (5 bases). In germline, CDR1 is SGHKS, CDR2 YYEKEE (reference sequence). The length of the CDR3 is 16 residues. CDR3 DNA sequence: TGTGCCAGCAAGGTCGGCGCGGGCTACCTAACAGTTACGCAGTATTTT. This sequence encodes CASKVGAGYLTVTQYF.

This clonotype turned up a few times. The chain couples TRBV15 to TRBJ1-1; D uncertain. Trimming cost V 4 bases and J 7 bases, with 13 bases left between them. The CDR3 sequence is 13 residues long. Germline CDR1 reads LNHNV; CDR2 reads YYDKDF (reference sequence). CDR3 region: CATSTLRSVEAFF. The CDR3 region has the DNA TGTGCCACCAGCACTCTGCGGTCAGTTGAAGCTTTCTTT. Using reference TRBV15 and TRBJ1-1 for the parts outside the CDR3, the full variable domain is DAMVIQNPRYQVTQFGKPVTLSCSQTLNHNVMYWYQQKSSQAPKLLFHYYDKDFNNEADTPDNFQSRRPNTSFCFLDIRSPGLGDTAMYLCATSTLRSVEAFFGQGTRLTVV.

CDR3 in amino acids: CASSKDGFNQPQHF. The CDR3 coding sequence is TGTGCCAGCAGCAAGGACGGGTTCAATCAGCCCCAGCATTTT. The chain joins TRBV12-3 or TRBV12-4 to TRBJ1-5; D not resolved. The CDR3 totals 14 residues. V lost 6 bases and J 3 bases, leaving 12 bases between the germline ends.

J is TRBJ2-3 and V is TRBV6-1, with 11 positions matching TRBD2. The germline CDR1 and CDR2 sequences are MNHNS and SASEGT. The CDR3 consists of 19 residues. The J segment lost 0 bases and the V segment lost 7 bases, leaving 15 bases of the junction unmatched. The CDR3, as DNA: TGTGCCAGCATCGCTCTCGGGCTAGCGGGGGGACCTAGCACAGATACGCAGTATTTT. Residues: CASIALGLAGGPSTDTQYF.

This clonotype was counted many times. The DNA for the CDR3 is TGTGCCAGCAGCTTGACCGACAGCCAAGAGACCCAGTACTTC. Its translation is CASSLTDSQETQYF. This chain joins TRBV11-1 and TRBJ2-5; perhaps TRBD1 as D (5 bases). CDR1 is SGHAT and CDR2 is FQDESV in the germline V gene (reference sequence). Trimming took 3 bases from V and 1 from J, leaving 9 bases between them. The CDR3 has 14 amino acids. Full variable domain (rest looked up from reference TRBV11-1 and TRBJ2-5): EAEVAQSPRYKITEKSQAVAFWCDPISGHATLYWYRQILGQGPELLVQFQDESVVDDSQLPKDRFSAERLKGVDSTLKIQPAELGDSAMYLCASSLTDSQETQYFGPGTRLLVL.

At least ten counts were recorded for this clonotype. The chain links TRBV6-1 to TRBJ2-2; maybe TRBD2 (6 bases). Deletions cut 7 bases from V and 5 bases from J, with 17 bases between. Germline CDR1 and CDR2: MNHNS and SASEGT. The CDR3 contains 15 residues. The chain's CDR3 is CASIDYGSQTGELFF. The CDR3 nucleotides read TGTGCCAGCATTGACTACGGGAGCCAAACCGGGGAGCTGTTTTTT.